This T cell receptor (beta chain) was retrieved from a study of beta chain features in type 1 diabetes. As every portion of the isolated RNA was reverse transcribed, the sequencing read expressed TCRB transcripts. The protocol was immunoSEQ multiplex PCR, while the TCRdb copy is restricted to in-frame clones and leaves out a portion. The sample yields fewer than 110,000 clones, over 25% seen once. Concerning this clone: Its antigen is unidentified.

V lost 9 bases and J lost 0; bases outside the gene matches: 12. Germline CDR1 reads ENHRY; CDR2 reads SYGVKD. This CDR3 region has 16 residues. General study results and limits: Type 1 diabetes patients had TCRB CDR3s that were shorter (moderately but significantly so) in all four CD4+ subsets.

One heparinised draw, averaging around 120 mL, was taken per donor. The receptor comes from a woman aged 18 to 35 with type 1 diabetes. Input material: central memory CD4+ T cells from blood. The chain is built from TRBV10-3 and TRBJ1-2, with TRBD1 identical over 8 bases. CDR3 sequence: CAIWLGQVTTNYGYTF. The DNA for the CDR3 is TGTGCCATATGGTTGGGACAGGTTACCACTAACTATGGCTACACCTTC.